Each of the 9 T cell receptor beta chains below was sequenced from the same sample in a study of OX40 agonist ivuxolimab in advanced cancers. The protocol was immunoSEQ multiplex PCR, while the TCRdb copy is restricted to in-frame clones and leaves out a portion. Here the sample spans under 55,000 clones, around 85% being singletons. This specimen consisted of CD4+ or CD8+ T cells sorted from blood, obtained in a trial of the OX40 agonist ivuxolimab. The receptors derive from an adult with an advanced solid tumor such as melanoma, head and neck, liver or kidney cancer.

In this sample, this clone turned up a few times. This chain uses TRBV30 with TRBJ1-1; D unclear. In germline, CDR1 is GTSNPN, CDR2 SVGIG (reference sequence). The CDR3 spans 12 residues. Trimming cost V 4 bases and J 1 base, with 7 bases left between them. CDR3 DNA: TGTGCCTGGACAGCGACGAACACTGAAGCTTTCTTT. This translates into CAWTATNTEAFF.

The chain employs TRBV2 and TRBJ2-2, with D unresolved. CDR3 length: 13 amino acids. Looked up from germline, CDR1 is SNHLY and CDR2 is FYNNEI. V lost 5 bases, J lost 4 bases, and 8 bases lay in between. The CDR3 nucleotides are TGTGCCAGCAGTCCGGTTGCCACCGGGGAGCTGTTTTTT. This encodes CASSPVATGELFF.

The DNA of the CDR3 is TGTGCCAGCAGCTTGGATAAGGGGGGCGAGCAGTACTTC. The encoded protein is CASSLDKGGEQYF. The V gene is TRBV5-4, the J gene TRBJ2-7; D is perhaps TRBD1 or TRBD2 (6 bases each). This CDR3 is built from 13 residues. V shed 0 bases and J shed 6 bases, with 10 bases lying between them. The germline CDR1 and CDR2 sequences are SGHNT and YYREEE (reference sequence).

The V gene is TRBV9, the J gene TRBJ2-3; the D call may be TRBD1 or TRBD2 (6 bases each). CDR1 SGDLS and CDR2 YYNGEE come from the germline V gene. The CDR3 has 15 amino acids. The germline V and J ends were trimmed by 0 bases and 0 bases, with 8 bases remaining between them. As DNA, the CDR3 is TGTGCCAGCAGCGTAGGGGGGGCTAGCACAGATACGCAGTATTTT. Translating gives CASSVGGASTDTQYF.

The rearrangement joins TRBV6-1 to TRBJ2-7, with unresolved D. Germline values: CDR1 MNHNS, CDR2 SASEGT. The V end lost 4 bases, the J end lost 4 bases, and 8 bases lay between the germline ends. The CDR3 totals 12 residues. The CDR3 reads CASSAVGYEQYF. As DNA, the CDR3 is TGTGCCAGCAGTGCCGTAGGGTACGAGCAGTACTTC.

The chain uses TRBV30 and TRBJ1-5, with TRBD1 matching 7 bases. Trimming took 7 bases from V and 3 from J; bases not matched to a gene: 6. CDR1 and CDR2 (germline): GTSNPN, SVGIG (reference sequence). The CDR3 is 13 residues long. CDR3 sequence reads: CAFRRGFNQPQHF. Here the CDR3 DNA reads TGTGCCTTCCGCAGGGGGTTCAATCAGCCCCAGCATTTT.

The chain links TRBV5-6 to TRBJ2-7; 7 bases match TRBD1. Per the germline V gene, CDR1 is SGHDT and CDR2 is YYEEEE. The CDR3 has 14 residues. J lost 5 bases, V lost 2 bases, and 7 bases had no gene match. For the CDR3, the DNA is TGTGCCAGCAGCTTCCCCACAGGGGACCACGAGCAGTACTTC. Protein sequence: CASSFPTGDHEQYF.

The rearrangement uses TRBV11-2 and TRBJ1-2; D remains ambiguous. The CDR3 runs to 12 residues. CDR1 and CDR2 (germline): SGHAT, FQNNGV. Deletions cut 1 base from V and 3 bases from J, with 3 bases between. This CDR3 reads CASSLGYYGYTF. The CDR3 DNA is TGTGCCAGCAGCTTAGGCTACTATGGCTACACCTTC.

The chain is built from TRBV9 and TRBJ2-1, with 11 bases matching TRBD2. Germline V gene data show CDR1 as SGDLS and CDR2 as YYNGEE. Germline trimming cut 1 base from V and 9 bases from J; bases unmatched to any gene: 9. The CDR3 covers 16 residues. CDR3 bases: TGTGCCAGCAGCGTATCGGGTCTAGCGGGGGGAGGTGAGCAGTTCTTC. It is translated as CASSVSGLAGGGEQFF.